This T cell receptor (beta chain) came from a study of T cells in Graves' hyperthyroidism and ophthalmopathy. This clonotype was seen many times. Fresh peripheral blood, approximately 10 ml, yielded the PBMCs. Looked up from germline, CDR1 is LNHDA and CDR2 is SQIVND (reference sequence). Trimming took 7 bases from V and 6 from J; bases not matched to a gene: 9. The CDR3 loop spans 14 amino acids. Authors of the study amplified TCR beta CDR3 regions from RNA transcripts. The HTBI set primed first-round TCR CDR3 RT-PCR. TCRdb reanalysed the multiplex PCR reads using MiXCR and keeps one entry per CDR3 protein. The sample records roughly 800,000 distinct CDR3 sequences, 35% to 45% being singletons.

Sequenced material: blood. The source of this sequence is a man aged 18 to 29 with Graves' hyperthyroidism. The chain links TRBV19 to TRBJ1-2, with 9 bases aligning to TRBD1. For the CDR3, the DNA is TGTGCCAGTATCACGACAGGGGGAAGCAATGGCTACACCTTC. It codes for CASITTGGSNGYTF. The whole variable domain, filled in from reference TRBV19 and TRBJ1-2, reads DGGITQSPKYLFRKEGQNVTLSCEQNLNHDAMYWYRQDPGQGLRLIYYSQIVNDFQKGDIAEGYSVSREKKESFPLTVTSAQKNPTAFYLCASITTGGSNGYTFGSGTRLTVV.